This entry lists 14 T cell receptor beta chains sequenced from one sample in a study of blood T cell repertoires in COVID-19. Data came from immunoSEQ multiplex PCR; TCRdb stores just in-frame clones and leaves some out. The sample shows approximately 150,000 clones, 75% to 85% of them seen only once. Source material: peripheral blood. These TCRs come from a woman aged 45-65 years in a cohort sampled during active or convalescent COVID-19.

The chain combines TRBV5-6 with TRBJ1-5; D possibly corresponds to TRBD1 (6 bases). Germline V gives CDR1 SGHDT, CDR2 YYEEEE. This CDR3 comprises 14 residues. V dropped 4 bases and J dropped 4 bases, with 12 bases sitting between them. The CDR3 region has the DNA TGTGCCAGCAGCCCGGACAGAAGAAATCAGCCCCAGCATTTT. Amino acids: CASSPDRRNQPQHF.

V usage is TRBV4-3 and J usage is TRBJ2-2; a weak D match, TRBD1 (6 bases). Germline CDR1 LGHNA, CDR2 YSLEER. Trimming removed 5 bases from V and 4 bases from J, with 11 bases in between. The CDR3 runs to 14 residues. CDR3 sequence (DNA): TGCGCCAGCAGCGAGGGACATACCACCGGGGAGCTGTTTTTT. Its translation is CASSEGHTTGELFF.

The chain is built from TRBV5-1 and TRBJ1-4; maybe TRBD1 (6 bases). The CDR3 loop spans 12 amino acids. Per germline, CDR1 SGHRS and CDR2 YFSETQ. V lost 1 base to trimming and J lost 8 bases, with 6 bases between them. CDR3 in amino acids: CASSLQGEKLFF. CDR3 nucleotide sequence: TGCGCCAGCAGCTTGCAGGGGGAAAAACTGTTTTTT.

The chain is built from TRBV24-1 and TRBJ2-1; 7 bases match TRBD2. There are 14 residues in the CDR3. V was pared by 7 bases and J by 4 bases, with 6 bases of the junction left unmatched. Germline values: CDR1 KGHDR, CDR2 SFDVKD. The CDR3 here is CATSTWEGYNEQFF. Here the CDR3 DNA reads TGTGCCACCAGCACCTGGGAGGGGTACAATGAGCAGTTCTTC.

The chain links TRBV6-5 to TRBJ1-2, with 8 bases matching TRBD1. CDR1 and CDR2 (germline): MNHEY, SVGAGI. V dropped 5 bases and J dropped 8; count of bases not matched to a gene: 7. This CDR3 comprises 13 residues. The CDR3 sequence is CASSPQGAGGYTF. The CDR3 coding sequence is TGTGCCAGCAGTCCCCAGGGGGCAGGGGGCTACACCTTC.

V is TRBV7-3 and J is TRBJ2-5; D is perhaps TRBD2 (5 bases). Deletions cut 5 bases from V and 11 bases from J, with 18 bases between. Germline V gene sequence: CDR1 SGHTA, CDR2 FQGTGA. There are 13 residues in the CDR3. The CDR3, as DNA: TGTGCCAGCAGCCAGCATGGACCACCGGGGCAGTACTTC. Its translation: CASSQHGPPGQYF.

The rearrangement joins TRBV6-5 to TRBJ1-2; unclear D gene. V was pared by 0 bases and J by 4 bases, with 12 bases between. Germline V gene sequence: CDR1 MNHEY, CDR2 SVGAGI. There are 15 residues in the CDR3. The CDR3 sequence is CASSYSRRAGYGYTF. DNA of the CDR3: TGTGCCAGCAGTTACTCGCGGAGGGCGGGCTATGGCTACACCTTC.

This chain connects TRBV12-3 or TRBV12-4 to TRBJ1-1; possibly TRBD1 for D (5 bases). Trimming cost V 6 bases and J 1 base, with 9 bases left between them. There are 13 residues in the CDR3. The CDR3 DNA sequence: TGTGCCAGCAGGGTCGACAGGAACACTGAAGCTTTCTTT. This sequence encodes CASRVDRNTEAFF.

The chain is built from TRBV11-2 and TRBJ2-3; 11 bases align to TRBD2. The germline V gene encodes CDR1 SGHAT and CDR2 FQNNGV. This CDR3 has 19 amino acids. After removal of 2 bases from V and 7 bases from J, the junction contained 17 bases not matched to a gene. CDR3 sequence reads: CASSLTLTGSGGGKNTQYF. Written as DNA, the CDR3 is TGTGCCAGCAGCTTAACCCTAACCGGTAGCGGGGGGGGGAAGAATACGCAGTATTTT.

This chain's CDR3 is CASSQGDPTTNEKLFF. The CDR3 nucleotides read TGTGCCAGCAGCCAGGGGGACCCAACAACTAATGAAAAACTGTTTTTT. The rearrangement links TRBV9 to TRBJ1-4; 7 positions agree with TRBD1. This CDR3 region has 16 residues. Germline values: CDR1 SGDLS, CDR2 YYNGEE. The J segment lost 0 bases and the V segment lost 4 bases, leaving 6 bases of the junction unmatched.

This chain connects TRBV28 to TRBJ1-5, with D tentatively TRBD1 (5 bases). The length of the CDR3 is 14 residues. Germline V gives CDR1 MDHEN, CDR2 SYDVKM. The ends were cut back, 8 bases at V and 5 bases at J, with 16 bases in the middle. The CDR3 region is CASATGGGDQPQHF. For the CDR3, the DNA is TGTGCCAGCGCGACCGGGGGAGGGGATCAGCCCCAGCATTTT. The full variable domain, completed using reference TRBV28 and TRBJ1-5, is DVKVTQSSRYLVKRTGEKVFLECVQDMDHENMFWYRQDPGLGLRLIYFSYDVKMKEKGDIPEGYSVSREKKERFSLILESASTNQTSMYLCASATGGGDQPQHFGDGTRLSIL.

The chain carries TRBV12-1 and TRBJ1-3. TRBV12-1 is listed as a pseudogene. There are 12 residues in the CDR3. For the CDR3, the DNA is TGTGCCATCGGAGGGGCTGGAAACACCATATATTTT. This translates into CAIGGAGNTIYF.

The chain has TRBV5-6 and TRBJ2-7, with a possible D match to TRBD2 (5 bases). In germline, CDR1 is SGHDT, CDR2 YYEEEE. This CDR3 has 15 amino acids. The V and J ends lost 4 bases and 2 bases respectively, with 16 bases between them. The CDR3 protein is CASSPPWTDPYEQYF. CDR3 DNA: TGTGCCAGCAGCCCGCCGTGGACTGACCCCTACGAGCAGTACTTC.

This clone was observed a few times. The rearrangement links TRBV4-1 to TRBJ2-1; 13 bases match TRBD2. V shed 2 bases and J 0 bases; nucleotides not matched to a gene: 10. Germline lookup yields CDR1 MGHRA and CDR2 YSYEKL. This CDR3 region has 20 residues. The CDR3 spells CASSQPRGLAGLSSYNEQFF. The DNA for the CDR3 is TGCGCCAGCAGCCAACCTAGGGGACTAGCGGGGTTAAGCTCCTACAATGAGCAGTTCTTC.